The T cell receptor (beta chain) under discussion was sequenced for a study of blood T cell repertoires in COVID-19 (TCRdb year 2020). General notes on the study: The collaborator samples originated in the United States, Italy and Spain and spanned the acute and convalescent phases of COVID-19. The material from the prospective study consisted of cDNA or gDNA derived from T cells, B-cell-depleted T cells, or PBMCs. The dataset comprised deeply sampled blood TCRbeta repertoires from subjects exposed to, actively infected with, or recovered from COVID-19. The repertoires were made available in a free public database intended to serve as a resource for research on the immune response to SARS-CoV-2. Samples were obtained from the ongoing ImmuneRACE study (first 160 participants) and from 1,000 to 1,500 subjects provided by 6 global collaborators. Nearly every sample came with metadata listing a de-identified subject ID, COVID-19 status, age in years and sex. Where available, HLA class I and class II types were obtained from metadata supplied by the sample provider rather than from assay-based typing.

TCRbeta CDR3 regions were amplified from genomic DNA by means of the immunoSEQ Assay, a bias-controlled multiplex PCR. The study's own analysis went as follows. The number of nucleated cells in each sample was estimated by amplification of reference gene primers within the assay. To quantify the absolute abundance of each unique TCRbeta CDR3 rearrangement, sequence reads were collapsed and filtered. For each sample, productive Simpson clonality was calculated as the square root of Simpson's diversity index across productive rearrangements. Not all clones reach the TCRdb copy of this immuneACCESS table, which keeps in-frame sequences only. Checked studies attribute under half of the gap to unresolved V genes and leave the rest unexplained. V and J calls and clone size are as listed in that table; D and trimming were resolved from the DNA. This sample lists about 250,000 clones; roughly nine tenths were detected once. The top ten clones comprise under 2.5% of the sample.

The germline V end is reduced by 3 bases and the J end by 4 bases; junction bases left unmatched: 5. CDR1 is given as WSHSY and CDR2 as SAAADI, both from the germline V gene. The CDR3, cysteine through phenylalanine, is 14 amino acids long. The read is trimmed to its CDR3 DNA, 42 bases read in frame from base 1. The paper as a whole reports these results and caveats: The quantity of clinical and demographic metadata differed by source and by participant and was supplied without curation.

Participants in the prospective study were enrolled through a virtual design, were aged about 18 to 100 years, and lived in roughly 25 United States geographic areas. To assign participants to cohorts, the prospective study relied on clinical history that participants themselves reported in a screening survey and a study questionnaire. For ImmuneRACE Cohort 3, a participant was defined as recovered based on two consecutive negative NP/OP PCR tests, clearance by a healthcare professional, or resolution of symptoms. In the prospective study, mobile phlebotomists collected whole blood, serum and a nasopharyngeal or oropharyngeal swab from each participant. Over a roughly 2-month period, participants in the prospective study had the option of providing additional blood draws and questionnaires. Before DNA extraction, blood samples from the prospective study were shipped at room temperature or frozen.

Worth noting for this clone: What antigen it recognizes has not been identified. No base qualities exist here, and no much larger clone lies one base off it.

The receptor was derived from a woman younger than 35 who had recovered from COVID-19. The chain was built from TRBV10-2 and TRBJ2-7; 8 bases in the junction line up with TRBD1. The sequenced material came from PBMCs or T cells enriched from blood (not recorded which). The encoded CDR3 is CASSDGTGIYEQYF. DNA sequence: TGCGCCAGCAGTGACGGGACAGGTATTTACGAGCAGTACTTC.